Below are 18 T cell receptor beta chains sequenced from a single sample in a study of cytomegalovirus exposure and HLA in healthy donors. PCR used 60 Vbeta primers and 13 Jbeta primers. Sequenced by immunoSEQ multiplex PCR; TCRdb stores in-frame clones only, minus some. The sample table includes tens of thousands of clones. Sample: PBMCs. All receptors come from a woman aged 55-69 years in good health and CMV-seropositive.

The chain employs TRBV6-5 and TRBJ1-2; TRBD1 aligns across 9 bases. The ends lost 5 bases at V and 8 bases at J; junction bases unmatched: 6. CDR1 is MNHEY, CDR2 SVGAGI, per germline. This CDR3 spans 13 amino acids. CDR3 in amino acids: CASSRDRVLGYTF. The CDR3 DNA reads as TGTGCCAGCAGTCGGGACAGGGTGCTCGGCTACACCTTC.

The gene calls are TRBV19 and TRBJ2-2; 8 bases are a match to TRBD1. Germline CDR1 is LNHDA and CDR2 is SQIVND (reference sequence). V lost 7 bases and J lost 6; bases outside the gene matches: 16. This CDR3 contains 17 residues. Here the CDR3 DNA reads TGTGCCAGTATGAGCGGCCTTGGACAGGGAGTTCCCGGGGAGCTGTTTTTT. This encodes CASMSGLGQGVPGELFF.

This sequence joins TRBV18 and TRBJ2-7; D possibly corresponds to TRBD2 (5 bases). V shed 1 base and J shed 1 base, with 8 bases lying between them. CDR3 length: 14 amino acids. CDR1 is KGHSH, CDR2 LQKENI, per germline. The CDR3 here is CASSPQGGSYEQYF. The CDR3 DNA follows: TGTGCCAGCTCACCACAAGGAGGATCCTACGAGCAGTACTTC.

CDR3 protein: CATSLLSRGNTIYF. The DNA for the CDR3 is TGTGCCACCAGCCTTTTGAGTCGTGGAAACACCATATATTTT. The chain has TRBV15 and TRBJ1-3; no firm D call. In germline, CDR1 is LNHNV, CDR2 YYDKDF (reference sequence). V was clipped by 5 bases and J by 3 bases, with 11 bases between them. The CDR3 has 14 amino acids.

V is TRBV2 and J is TRBJ1-6; D is perhaps TRBD1 (5 bases). The V end was cut by 8 bases, the J end by 5 bases, with 22 bases between. Germline V gives CDR1 SNHLY, CDR2 FYNNEI. The CDR3 runs to 17 residues. In nucleotides, the CDR3 is TGTGCCAGCGTCCGAGAACCCGGGGCGGGGCATAATTCACCCCTCCACTTT. It codes for CASVREPGAGHNSPLHF.

The V and J genes are TRBV4-1 and TRBJ1-1; D is uncertain. The ends were cut back, 0 bases at V and 1 base at J, with 9 bases in the middle. Germline CDR1 and CDR2: MGHRA and YSYEKL. CDR3 length: 15 amino acids. Here the CDR3 reads CASSQDPMANTEAFF. Written as DNA, the CDR3 is TGCGCCAGCAGCCAAGATCCCATGGCGAACACTGAAGCTTTCTTT.

J is TRBJ2-5 and V is TRBV4-3; unclear D gene. The CDR3 contains 14 residues. Trimming stripped 1 base from V and 4 bases from J, with 10 bases between. Germline CDR1 LGHNA, CDR2 YSLEER. CDR3 DNA: TGCGCCAGCAGCCAAGCCTCCTACGCAGAGACCCAGTACTTC. Translating it yields CASSQASYAETQYF.

The chain is built from TRBV6-5 and TRBJ2-5; tentative D call: TRBD1 (6 bases). There are 13 residues in the CDR3. Trimming cost V 6 bases and J 4 bases, with 12 bases left between them. CDR1 is MNHEY and CDR2 is SVGAGI in the germline V gene. The CDR3 protein is CASRSTGRETQYF. DNA for the CDR3: TGTGCCAGCAGGTCAACAGGGAGAGAGACCCAGTACTTC.

The chain joins TRBV5-1 to TRBJ1-6; 7 bases are shared with TRBD1. Unmatched junction bases numbered 11, after V lost 4 bases and J lost 10 bases. The CDR3 is 15 amino acids. CDR1 SGHRS and CDR2 YFSETQ come from the germline V gene. CDR3 sequence reads: CASSASTGSASPLHF. The CDR3 nucleotides are TGCGCCAGCAGCGCGTCGACAGGGAGCGCGTCACCCCTCCACTTT.

The chain couples TRBV6-5 to TRBJ1-1; D not certain. The CDR3 is 15 residues long. V lost 6 bases, J lost 4 bases, and 18 bases lay in between. CDR1 is MNHEY, CDR2 SVGAGI, per germline. The CDR3 loop reads CASSWSRVRPTEAFF. The CDR3 region has the DNA TGTGCCAGCAGCTGGTCGAGGGTGAGGCCCACTGAAGCTTTCTTT.

Comment on this clone: Its ends do not fully match the called genes, so a read error is possible. The chain couples TRBV4-1 to TRBJ2-2; 10 positions match TRBD1. In germline, CDR1 is MGHRA, CDR2 YSYEKL. The CDR3 extends over 17 amino acids. The DNA for the CDR3 is TGCGCCAGCAGGCAAGGCGTGACAGGGGGCTGGACCGGGGAGCTGTTTTTT. Translating gives CASRQGVTGGWTGELFF.

As concerns this clone: This CDR3 is also generated by other DNA sequences in the sample. The V gene is TRBV28, the J gene TRBJ2-7; D possibly corresponds to TRBD2 (5 bases). The CDR3 length is 12 residues. Between the trimmed V and J ends, which lost 6 bases and 2 bases, there was a span of 8 bases. Per the germline V gene, CDR1 is MDHEN and CDR2 is SYDVKM. The CDR3 spells CASSSGAYEQYF. The DNA of the CDR3 is TGTGCCAGCAGCTCCGGGGCCTACGAGCAGTACTTC.

The V call is TRBV9, the J call TRBJ2-1, with TRBD2 as a possible D gene (7 bases). V lost 3 bases, J lost 7 bases, and 14 bases lay in between. CDR3 size: 14 residues. Germline CDR1 and CDR2: SGDLS and YYNGEE. CDR3: CASSATGGRNEQFF. CDR3 DNA: TGTGCCAGCAGCGCCACCGGGGGGCGGAATGAGCAGTTCTTC.

The chain is built from TRBV7-2 and TRBJ2-5; 7 nucleotides match TRBD2. The J call may be in error: the DNA end matches TRBJ2-7 better. The germline V gene has CDR1 SGHTA and CDR2 FQGNSA. This CDR3 has 16 amino acids. Written as DNA, the CDR3 is TGTGCCAGCAGACGTAGAGCGGGACCCCTCGCCTACGAGCAGTACTTC. Protein product: CASRRRAGPLAYEQYF.

The chain combines TRBV5-1 with TRBJ1-6, with 10 bases lining up with TRBD1. This CDR3 contains 16 residues. J was trimmed by 7 bases and V by 0 bases; bases with no gene match: 4. Germline assignment: CDR1 SGHRS and CDR2 YFSETQ. The CDR3 region has the DNA TGCGCCAGCAGCTTGGGCGACAGGGGGCTGAATTCACCCCTCCACTTT. Its protein is CASSLGDRGLNSPLHF. Based on the CDR3 plus reference TRBV5-1 and TRBJ1-6, the full variable domain is KAGVTQTPRYLIKTRGQQVTLSCSPISGHRSVSWYQQTPGQGLQFLFEYFSETQRNKGNFPGRFSGRQFSNSRSEMNVSTLELGDSALYLCASSLGDRGLNSPLHFGNGTRLTVT.

V and J are TRBV6-5 and TRBJ2-5, with a possible D match to TRBD1 (6 bases). The J call may be in error: the DNA end matches TRBJ2-7 better. The CDR3 is made up of 14 amino acids. Per the germline V gene, CDR1 is MNHEY and CDR2 is SVGAGI. CDR3 bases: TGTGCCAGCAGTTACGAAGGACAGAGCTACGAGCAGTACTTC. The encoded protein is CASSYEGQSYEQYF.

The V and J genes are TRBV7-9 and TRBJ1-1; the D gene is possibly TRBD1 (5 bases). The V and J ends lost 4 bases and 7 bases respectively, with 7 bases between them. The CDR3 is 11 amino acids. Germline assignment: CDR1 SEHNR and CDR2 FQNEAQ (reference sequence). The CDR3 DNA sequence: TGTGCCAGCAGCTCGACAGATGAAGCTTTCTTT. Amino acids: CASSSTDEAFF.

V gene TRBV28 combines with J gene TRBJ1-2; a possible D gene is TRBD1 (5 bases). Deletions cut 5 bases from V and 2 bases from J, with 15 bases between. In germline, CDR1 is MDHEN, CDR2 SYDVKM. This CDR3 region has 15 residues. In DNA, the CDR3 is TGTGCCAGCAGTACCCCGGGAGGGGCCAACTATGGCTACACCTTC. Protein: CASSTPGGANYGYTF.